This T cell receptor (beta chain) stems from a study of metastatic and nonmetastatic thyroid tumors. Per the original methods: In papillary thyroid cancer, a distant-metastasis classifier was built using CDR3 differences across clinicopathological groups. TCRdb re-called the PCR reads via MiXCR. The authors' filters were not applied to this entry. The sample consists of just over 40,000 clones, around 10% of them appearing once. Every patient underwent thyroid surgery untreated. The material sequenced was blood. This receptor was obtained from a female donor with papillary thyroid cancer or a benign thyroid nodule (not recorded which). Some clones in this sample may be carry-over from other donors' samples.

Here the CDR3 reads CAIRGRSSYEQYF. Written as DNA, the CDR3 is TGTGCCATCCGAGGCAGGTCCTCCTACGAGCAGTACTTC. This chain joins TRBV10-3 and TRBJ2-7; D remains ambiguous. V was shortened by 8 bases and J by 0 bases, with 11 bases between the two germline ends. Per the germline V gene, CDR1 is ENHRY and CDR2 is SYGVKD. There are 13 residues in the CDR3.